This is a list of T cell receptor beta chains from one sample in a study of control samples from healthy donors and cancer patients. Here immunoSEQ multiplex PCR was the method, and the copy in TCRdb shows in-frame clones only, minus some. This sample has around 80,000 clones; about 88% occur once, and the top ten carry 5% to 7%. The sequencing input was blood. These receptors were taken from a woman aged 50 to 60 in good health. The CDR3 runs from the conserved cysteine through the conserved F or W. D genes are given only for firm matches. Expanded clones get a size class; other rows say once, few or many, or leave the size out.

.	once	TRBV6-1	TRBJ2-7	TGTGCCAGCAGTGACGGCTACGAGCAGTACTTC	CASSDGYEQYF
.	.	TRBV9	TRBJ1-5	TGTGCCAGCAGCGTAGGGGGGAGCAATCAGCCCCAGCATTTT	CASSVGGSNQPQHF
TRBD1	once	TRBV3-1/TRBV3-2	TRBJ1-4	TGTGCCAGCAGCTTCATGGGACAGGGGGTAAAACTGTTTTTT	CASSFMGQGVKLFF
.	.	TRBV6-5	TRBJ2-4	TGTGCCAGCACCCCTCAGGGGGCGCGGGGGGGCATTCAGTACTTC	CASTPQGARGGIQYF
.	.	TRBV5-1	TRBJ1-2	TGCGCCAGCAGCTTGGATCCCAACTATGGCTACACCTTC	CASSLDPNYGYTF
.	few	TRBV27	TRBJ1-5	TGTGCCAGCAGTATGACTTCCTCCGGACCCCAGCATTTT	CASSMTSSGPQHF
.	.	TRBV30	TRBJ1-1	TGTGCCTGGAGTGTACATGACGGAGGGAAGGTCACTGAAGCTTTCTTT	CAWSVHDGGKVTEAFF
TRBD1	.	TRBV30	TRBJ2-1	TGTGCCTGGGACAGGGGAGGCTCCTACAATGAGCAGTTCTTC	CAWDRGGSYNEQFF
.	.	TRBV6-6	TRBJ1-5	TGTGCCAGCAGGGGCCCGAACCAGCCCCAGCATTTT	CASRGPNQPQHF
TRBD1	once	TRBV27	TRBJ1-1	TGTGCCAGCAGTTTAAACAGGGGGCGGGCTGAAGCTTTCTTT	CASSLNRGRAEAFF
TRBD1	.	TRBV18	TRBJ1-5	TGTGCCAGCTCTTCGAACTTAAGGACAGGGGGACCCTATAGCAATCAGCCCCAGCATTTT	CASSSNLRTGGPYSNQPQHF
.	.	TRBV6-5	TRBJ2-4	TGTGCCAGCAGTTACGGCGGGGATGACAAAAACATTCAGTACTTC	CASSYGGDDKNIQYF
.	.	TRBV5-4	TRBJ1-2	TGTGCCAGCAGCCGGGACGGGAACTATGGCTACACCTTC	CASSRDGNYGYTF
.	.	TRBV20-1	TRBJ2-5	TGCAGTGTCGAACCACAAGAGACCCAGTACTTC	CSVEPQETQYF
.	once	TRBV19	TRBJ1-2	TGTGCCAGCGCGCCGCGGGCGGAGAATGGCTACACCTTC	CASAPRAENGYTF
.	once	TRBV2	TRBJ2-7	TGTGCCAGCAGGGCACAGGGAAGCTCCTACGAGCAGTACTTC	CASRAQGSSYEQYF
.	.	TRBV7-7	TRBJ2-1	TGTGCCAGCAGTCTTCTTGGGGGCCGGGCGGATGAGCAGTTCTTC	CASSLLGGRADEQFF
.	.	TRBV19	TRBJ1-5	TGTGCCAGTAGCTTTAAGGTGGAACAGCCCCAGCATTTT	CASSFKVEQPQHF
.	.	TRBV29-1	TRBJ1-1	TGCAGCGCCGAGGGACAAATAAACACTGAAGCTTTCTTT	CSAEGQINTEAFF
.	.	TRBV2	TRBJ1-1	TGTGCCAGCAGACCCGGGACATTGAACACTGAAGCTTTCTTT	CASRPGTLNTEAFF
.	.	TRBV12-3/TRBV12-4	TRBJ2-7	TGTGCCAGCAGTACCACAGGGTACGAGCAGTACTTC	CASSTTGYEQYF
TRBD1	.	TRBV5-1	TRBJ2-7	TGCGCCAGCAGCTTGGAGGGGGCTGCATCCTACGAGCAGTACTTC	CASSLEGAASYEQYF
.	.	TRBV5-1	TRBJ2-3	TGCGCCAGCAGCCCGAGAACCCCTAGTGCTAGCACAGATACGCAGTATTTT	CASSPRTPSASTDTQYF
.	.	TRBV11-3	TRBJ1-5	TGTGCCAGCAGCAACCCTACCGGCCGGCGGCCCCAGCATTTT	CASSNPTGRRPQHF
.	.	TRBV12-3/TRBV12-4	TRBJ1-1	TGTGCCAGCAGTTTAGGGGGGCTCGAAGCTTTCTTT	CASSLGGLEAFF
TRBD1	.	TRBV27	TRBJ2-1	TGTGCCAGCAGTTTAGGGGGACAGTACAATGAGCAGTTCTTC	CASSLGGQYNEQFF
.	.	TRBV5-1	TRBJ1-1	TGCGCCAGCAGCTTGGGTTCGCTAGGGTTCGGTACTGAAGCTTTCTTT	CASSLGSLGFGTEAFF
.	.	TRBV19	TRBJ1-5	TGTGCCAGTAGTATTCAGGACAATCAGCCCCAGCATTTT	CASSIQDNQPQHF
.	.	TRBV9	TRBJ2-7	TGTGCCAGCAGCGTCGTAAGCGAGGGGGGAGAGCAGTACTTC	CASSVVSEGGEQYF
.	once	TRBV19	TRBJ1-1	TGTGCCAGTAGTATAGATTATAGGGCGGGACATACTGAAGCTTTCTTT	CASSIDYRAGHTEAFF
.	.	TRBV6-1	TRBJ1-1	TGTGCCAGCAGTGAAGCGGGAGCGGGTGAAGCTTTCTTT	CASSEAGAGEAFF
.	.	TRBV6-5	TRBJ1-1	TGTGCCAGCCTGATAGGGAACACTGAAGCTTTCTTT	CASLIGNTEAFF
.	.	TRBV5-1	TRBJ1-1	TGCGCCAGCAGGGGCCAGATCGTTGGGAACACTGAAGCTTTCTTT	CASRGQIVGNTEAFF
.	.	TRBV11-2	TRBJ1-4	TGTGCCAGCAGCTTAGATTGGGGGGAGACTAATGAAAAACTGTTTTTT	CASSLDWGETNEKLFF
.	.	TRBV9	TRBJ1-3	TGTGCCAGCAGCGTAGACGTCGTCTCGTCTGGAAACACCATATATTTT	CASSVDVVSSGNTIYF
.	few	TRBV5-1	TRBJ1-1	TGCGCCAGCAGCTTGGGGAGGTTAGACACTGAAGCTTTCTTT	CASSLGRLDTEAFF
TRBD2	.	TRBV20-1	TRBJ2-7	TGCAGTGCTAGTCGGCTAGCGGGGGAGCCCTACGAGCAGTACTTC	CSASRLAGEPYEQYF
.	.	TRBV30	TRBJ2-3	TGTGCCTGGAGAATCCCCCCCACAGATACGCAGTATTTT	CAWRIPPTDTQYF
.	.	TRBV13	TRBJ1-1	TGTGCCAGCAGCGTTCAGGGAGCCCCTGAAGCTTTCTTT	CASSVQGAPEAFF
.	.	TRBV3-1/TRBV3-2	TRBJ2-3	TGTGCCAGCAGCCAAGAAGGGGGGGGGCGAAATACGCAGTATTTT	CASSQEGGGRNTQYF
TRBD1	.	TRBV13	TRBJ2-7	TGTGCCAGCAGCTCCCGGGACAGGGGTTCTTACGAGCAGTACTTC	CASSSRDRGSYEQYF
.	.	TRBV7-9	TRBJ1-1	TGTGCCAGCAGCCTAGGGGCGGGAAAGAACACTGAAGCTTTCTTT	CASSLGAGKNTEAFF
TRBD2	once	TRBV5-8	TRBJ2-3	TGTGCCAGCAGTCCGACTAGCGCAGATACGCAGTATTTT	CASSPTSADTQYF
TRBD1	few	TRBV19	TRBJ1-5	TGTGCCAGTAGTCCAGGGACAGGGGGAGCCCAGCCCCAGCATTTT	CASSPGTGGAQPQHF
.	.	TRBV1	TRBJ1-5	TGCACCAGCAGCCTAAGGAAGGGCAGGCGCGATCAGCCCCAGCATTTT	CTSSLRKGRRDQPQHF
.	.	TRBV10-3	TRBJ2-1	TGTGCCATCAGTGAGGGGCCGGGCCGCGATGAGCAGTTCTTC	CAISEGPGRDEQFF
.	.	TRBV18	TRBJ2-5	TGTGCCAGCTCACCAATGAACGGGGAGACCCAGTACTTC	CASSPMNGETQYF
TRBD1	once	TRBV4-1	TRBJ1-2	TGCGCCAGCAGCCAAGACCCAGCAGGGGGGCATGGCTACACCTTC	CASSQDPAGGHGYTF
.	.	TRBV12-3/TRBV12-4	TRBJ1-1	TGTGCCAGCCGTAGCCCCATGAACACTGAAGCTTTCTTT	CASRSPMNTEAFF
.	.	TRBV11-2	TRBJ1-2	TGTGCCAGCAGCTTAGTAGGTGGGGATGGCTACACCTTC	CASSLVGGDGYTF
.	.	TRBV5-1	TRBJ1-3	TGCGCCAGCAGGCAGGGGACGGCTGGAAACACCATATATTTT	CASRQGTAGNTIYF
.	.	TRBV18	TRBJ1-2	TGTGCCAGCTCACCCTCAAGGGGCGACTATGGCTACACCTTC	CASSPSRGDYGYTF
.	.	TRBV18	TRBJ2-2	TGTGCCAGCTCAACGAACACCGGGGAGCTGTTTTTT	CASSTNTGELFF